The TCR beta chain under discussion was sequenced for a study of CD8 T cells in ankylosing spondylitis. The V end was cut by 0 bases, the J end by 5 bases, with 7 bases between. The CDR3 contains 14 residues. In germline, CDR1 is LGHNA, CDR2 YSLEER. One entry per CDR3 protein, called by TCRdb with MiXCR from the 5' RACE reads. The table has around 300,000 distinct CDR3 sequences, roughly 20% seen once. The gene calls are TRBV4-3 and TRBJ2-2; D is unclear. The sequence derives from a female donor with ankylosing spondylitis or in good health (not recorded which). Sequencing input: blood, either unsorted or a sorted T cell fraction (not recorded which). The CDR3: CASSQDRSTGELFF. The DNA for the CDR3 is TGCGCCAGCAGCCAAGATAGGAGTACCGGGGAGCTGTTTTTT.